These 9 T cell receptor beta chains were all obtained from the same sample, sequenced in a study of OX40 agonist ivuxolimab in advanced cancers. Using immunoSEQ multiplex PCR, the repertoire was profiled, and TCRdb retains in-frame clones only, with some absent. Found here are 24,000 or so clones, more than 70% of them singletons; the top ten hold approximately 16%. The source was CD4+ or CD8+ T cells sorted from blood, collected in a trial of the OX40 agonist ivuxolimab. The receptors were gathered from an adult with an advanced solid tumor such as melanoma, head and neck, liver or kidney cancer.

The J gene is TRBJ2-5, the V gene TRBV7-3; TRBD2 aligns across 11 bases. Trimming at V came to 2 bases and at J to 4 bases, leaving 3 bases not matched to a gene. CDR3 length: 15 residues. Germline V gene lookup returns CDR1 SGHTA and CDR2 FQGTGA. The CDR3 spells CASSLELAGVETQYF. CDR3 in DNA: TGTGCCAGCAGCTTAGAACTAGCGGGAGTAGAGACCCAGTACTTC.

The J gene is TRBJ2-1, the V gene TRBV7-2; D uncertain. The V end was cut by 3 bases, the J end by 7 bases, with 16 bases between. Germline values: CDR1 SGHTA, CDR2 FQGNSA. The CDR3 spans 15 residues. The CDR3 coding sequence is TGTGCCAGCAGCTTTCCCTCGGCTCAGCTGAATGAGCAGTTCTTC. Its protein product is CASSFPSAQLNEQFF.

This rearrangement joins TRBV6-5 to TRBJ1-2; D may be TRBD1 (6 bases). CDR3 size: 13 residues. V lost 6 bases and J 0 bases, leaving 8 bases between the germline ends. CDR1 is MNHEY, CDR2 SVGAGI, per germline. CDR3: CASRWDTNYGYTF. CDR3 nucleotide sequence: TGTGCCAGCAGGTGGGACACTAACTATGGCTACACCTTC.

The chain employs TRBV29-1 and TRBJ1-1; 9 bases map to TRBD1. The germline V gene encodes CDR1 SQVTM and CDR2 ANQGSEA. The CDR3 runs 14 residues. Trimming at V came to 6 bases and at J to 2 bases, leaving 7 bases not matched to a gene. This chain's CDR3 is CSVVTGGKNTEAFF. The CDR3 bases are TGCAGCGTAGTTACAGGGGGCAAAAACACTGAAGCTTTCTTT.

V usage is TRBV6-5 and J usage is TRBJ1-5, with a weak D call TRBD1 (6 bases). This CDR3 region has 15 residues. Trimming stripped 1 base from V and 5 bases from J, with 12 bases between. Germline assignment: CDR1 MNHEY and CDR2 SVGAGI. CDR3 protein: CASSYLGGADQPQHF. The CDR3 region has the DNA TGTGCCAGCAGTTACTTGGGGGGCGCAGATCAGCCCCAGCATTTT.

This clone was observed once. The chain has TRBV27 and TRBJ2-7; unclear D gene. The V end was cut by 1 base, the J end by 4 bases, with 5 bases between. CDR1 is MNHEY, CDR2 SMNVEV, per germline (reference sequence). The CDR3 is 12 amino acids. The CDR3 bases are TGTGCCAGCAGTTTATTTAATTACGAGCAGTACTTC. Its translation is CASSLFNYEQYF.

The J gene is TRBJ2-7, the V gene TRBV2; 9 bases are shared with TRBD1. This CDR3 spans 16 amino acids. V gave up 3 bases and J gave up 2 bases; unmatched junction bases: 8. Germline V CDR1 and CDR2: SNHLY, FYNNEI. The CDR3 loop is CASSDFRDRVPYEQYF. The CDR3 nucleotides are TGTGCCAGCAGTGACTTTCGGGACAGGGTCCCCTACGAGCAGTACTTC.

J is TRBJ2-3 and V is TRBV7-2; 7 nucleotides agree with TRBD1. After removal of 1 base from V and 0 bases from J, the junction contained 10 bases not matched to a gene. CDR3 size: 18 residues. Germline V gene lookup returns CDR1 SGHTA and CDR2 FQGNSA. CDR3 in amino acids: CASSLVSTGATSTDTQYF. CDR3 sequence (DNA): TGTGCCAGCAGCTTAGTGAGTACAGGGGCAACTAGCACAGATACGCAGTATTTT.

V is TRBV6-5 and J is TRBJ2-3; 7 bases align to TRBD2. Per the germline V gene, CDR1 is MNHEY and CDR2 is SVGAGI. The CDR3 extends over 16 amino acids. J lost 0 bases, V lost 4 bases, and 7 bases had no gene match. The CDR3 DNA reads TGTGCCAGCAGTTTATTCCCGGGACTAAGCACAGATACGCAGTATTTT. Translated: CASSLFPGLSTDTQYF.